This T cell receptor beta chain is drawn from a study of Ad26.COV2.S vaccination and SARS-CoV-2 variants. Study background: In the COV1001 trial, the donor was in the Ad26.COV2.S arm.

In regard to this clone: Its antigen is currently unknown.

General observations from the study: Breadth and depth estimates from TCRs may understate total T cell responses. After vaccination, substantial breadth of spike-specific CD8+ and CD4+ responses was reported.

TCRdb's table, derived via immunoSEQ multiplex PCR, lists solely in-frame clones and lacks some. The sample lists about 400,000 clones, over 75% seen once, with 1.5% to 2% in the top ten. Sample treatment: roughly 18 received Ad26.COV2.S at low or high dose, single or two shots; roughly five received placebo; per-sample allocation not given. Sampling occurred on day 63 after the first vaccine or placebo injection. Germline CDR1 MNHEY, CDR2 SMNVEV (reference sequence). The length of the CDR3 is 14 residues. V gave up 8 bases and J gave up 2 bases, with 16 bases separating them. Sequenced material: peripheral blood, taken in a trial of Ad26.COV2.S vaccine versus placebo. The V call is TRBV27, the J call TRBJ2-7; D is tentatively TRBD1 or TRBD2 (5 bases each). The clonotype was recovered from a person between 18 and 60 years old who received the Ad26.COV2.S COVID-19 vaccine or a placebo. The CDR3 spells CASRLGTATYEQYF. DNA of the CDR3: TGTGCCAGCCGCCTTGGGACGGCCACCTACGAGCAGTACTTC.